This T cell receptor (beta chain) was captured by sequencing in a study of blood T cell repertoires in COVID-19 (dated by TCRdb to the early 2020s). Regarding the study in general: The collaborator samples originated in the United States, Italy and Spain and spanned the acute and convalescent phases of COVID-19. The prospective study material was composed of cDNA or gDNA derived from T cells, B-cell-depleted T cells, or PBMCs. Subjects who had been exposed to COVID-19, were actively infected with it, or had recovered from it provided the deeply sampled blood TCRbeta repertoires that made up the dataset. A freely available public database, intended as a resource for researchers studying the immune response to SARS-CoV-2, is where the repertoires were released. The samples were drawn from the first 160 participants of the ongoing ImmuneRACE study and from about 1,200 subjects provided by 6 global collaborators. Sample metadata almost always included a de-identified subject ID, COVID-19 status, age in years and sex. Where HLA class I and class II types were available, the types were taken from metadata supplied by the sample provider, not from assay-based typing.

A remark on this clone: Its target antigen remains unknown. Base qualities are missing; no much larger clone stands one base away.

The immunoSEQ Assay, a bias-controlled multiplex PCR, was used to amplify TCRbeta CDR3 regions from genomic DNA. Turning to the authors' computational methods: Nucleated cell counts per sample were estimated from amplification of reference gene primers within the assay. To quantify the absolute abundance of each unique TCRbeta CDR3 rearrangement, sequence reads were collapsed and filtered. For each sample, productive Simpson clonality was calculated as the square root of Simpson's diversity index over productive rearrangements. As stored in TCRdb, this immuneACCESS dataset retains in-frame rearrangements with V and J assigned. A fraction of the clones does not appear; measured against another copy, unresolved V genes explain less than half of the discrepancy, and the remainder lacks a known reason. V, J and clone size were drawn from that table, and D and trimming were deduced from the DNA. Present in this sample are about 210,000 clones, 65% to 85% of which were seen just once. 2.5% to 3.5% of the sample is held by the ten biggest clonotypes.

The paper as a whole reports these results and caveats: How much clinical and demographic metadata was included differed by source and by participant, and the metadata was provided uncurated.

Whole blood was collected in K2EDTA tubes by collaborating institutions according to the institutions' own protocols. Collaborator samples were shipped for TCRbeta analysis as frozen whole blood, isolated PBMCs, or DNA extracted from either sample type. The source material was peripheral blood. This TCR was recovered from a middle-aged man with active or convalescent COVID-19.

The CDR3 has the sequence CASRPMEGNQPQHF. DNA sequence: TGTGCCAGTCGTCCGATGGAGGGCAATCAGCCCCAGCATTTT. The sequence is built from TRBV19 and TRBJ1-5, with the D segment identity uncertain. A distance of 13 bases separates the germline ends of V and J, which lose 8 bases and 2 bases respectively. Counted from cysteine to phenylalanine, this CDR3 has 14 amino acids. Only CDR3 DNA remains: 42 bases, in frame from the first base. The CDR1 and CDR2 encoded by the germline V gene (reference sequence) are LNHDA and SQIVND.